Listed below are T cell receptor beta chains from one sample, sequenced in a study of blood T cell repertoires in COVID-19. Using immunoSEQ multiplex PCR, the repertoire was profiled, and TCRdb retains in-frame clones only, with some absent. Of under 150,000 clones listed, 60% to 80% were seen once; the top ten hold more than 8.5%. Specimen: peripheral blood. All receptors come from a woman in her forties or fifties with active or convalescent COVID-19. CDR3s include the opening cysteine and the closing phenylalanine or tryptophan. Fields, in order: D gene, clone size, V gene, J gene, CDR3 DNA, CDR3 protein. The D gene is left open where the match is weak. Only some rows state a clone size, as once, few, many or a class for expanded clones.

D: -; size: -; V: TRBV6-2/TRBV6-3; J: TRBJ1-1; DNA: TGTGCCAGCAGTTACCCACGGGCGGGACTCATGAACACTGAAGCTTTCTTT; CDR3: CASSYPRAGLMNTEAFF
D: -; size: -; V: TRBV2; J: TRBJ2-2; DNA: TGTGCCAGCAGTCCAGGTCCCAACACCGGGGAGCTGTTTTTT; CDR3: CASSPGPNTGELFF
D: -; size: few; V: TRBV6-5; J: TRBJ1-5; DNA: TGTGCCAGCAGTTACAGTCCAGGCCCCAATAAGCAGCCCCAGCATTTT; CDR3: CASSYSPGPNKQPQHF
D: -; size: -; V: TRBV28; J: TRBJ1-4; DNA: TGTGCCAGCACTCCCCTGGGGGGGAATAATGAAAAACTGTTTTTT; CDR3: CASTPLGGNNEKLFF
D: TRBD2; size: -; V: TRBV7-3; J: TRBJ2-2; DNA: TGTGCCAGCAGCCCCGGGACTAGCGGGAGTATGGTCGGGGAGCTGTTTTTT; CDR3: CASSPGTSGSMVGELFF
D: -; size: -; V: TRBV4-3; J: TRBJ1-5; DNA: TGCGCCAGCAGCCAAGATCACAGTGGCAATCAGCCCCAGCATTTT; CDR3: CASSQDHSGNQPQHF
D: -; size: -; V: TRBV9; J: TRBJ1-3; DNA: TGTGCCAGCAGCGTGGGTTCGGGGGGAAACACCATATATTTT; CDR3: CASSVGSGGNTIYF
D: TRBD1; size: -; V: TRBV12-3/TRBV12-4; J: TRBJ2-7; DNA: TGTGCCAGCAGTCGACAGGGTGCCTACGAGCAGTACTTC; CDR3: CASSRQGAYEQYF
D: TRBD2; size: -; V: TRBV5-1; J: TRBJ2-5; DNA: TGCGCCAGCAGCTTGGCGGGACTAGCGTCGGAGACCCAGTACTTC; CDR3: CASSLAGLASETQYF
D: -; size: -; V: TRBV18; J: TRBJ1-5; DNA: TGTGCCAGCTCACCATACGCACGGGGCAATCAGCCCCAGCATTTT; CDR3: CASSPYARGNQPQHF
D: TRBD1; size: -; V: TRBV25-1; J: TRBJ2-1; DNA: TGTGCCAGCAGTGAATGGACAGGGGTGACCAATGAGCAGTTCTTC; CDR3: CASSEWTGVTNEQFF
D: -; size: -; V: TRBV7-9; J: TRBJ2-3; DNA: TGTGCCAGCAGCTTTGGAGGATACAGCACAGATACGCAGTATTTT; CDR3: CASSFGGYSTDTQYF
D: -; size: -; V: TRBV30; J: TRBJ1-2; DNA: TGTGCCTGGAGTGTATTCGTCAGAACCCCCTATGGCTACACCTTC; CDR3: CAWSVFVRTPYGYTF
D: TRBD1; size: -; V: TRBV7-2; J: TRBJ2-5; DNA: TGTGCCAGCAGCCTCCGGGACAGGGCCCAAGAGACCCAGTACTTC; CDR3: CASSLRDRAQETQYF
D: -; size: once; V: TRBV5-5; J: TRBJ2-3; DNA: TGTGCCAGCAGCTTGGCCCCAACTAGCCCAGATACGCAGTATTTT; CDR3: CASSLAPTSPDTQYF
D: TRBD1; size: -; V: TRBV28; J: TRBJ1-2; DNA: TGTGCCAGCAGTCCGGGACAGGGGAACTATGGCTACACCTTC; CDR3: CASSPGQGNYGYTF
D: TRBD1; size: -; V: TRBV5-1; J: TRBJ2-7; DNA: TGCGCCAGCAGCACCGGACAGGCCGCCTACGAGCAGTACTTC; CDR3: CASSTGQAAYEQYF
D: TRBD1; size: -; V: TRBV7-8; J: TRBJ2-7; DNA: TGTGCCAGCAGCGACCGGGACAGGGCAGCCTACGAGCAGTACTTC; CDR3: CASSDRDRAAYEQYF
D: -; size: -; V: TRBV7-9; J: TRBJ1-6; DNA: TGTGCCAGCAGCTTAGCTCGGGCAGGGGAGAATTCACCCCTCCACTTT; CDR3: CASSLARAGENSPLHF
D: -; size: -; V: TRBV28; J: TRBJ1-2; DNA: TGTGCCAGCAGTTTAACCAGGTCGGCTAACTATGGCTACACCTTC; CDR3: CASSLTRSANYGYTF
D: TRBD1; size: -; V: TRBV29-1; J: TRBJ2-5; DNA: TGCAGCGTTGGGGTAGGGGGCCCAGAGACCCAGTACTTC; CDR3: CSVGVGGPETQYF
D: TRBD1; size: -; V: TRBV7-2; J: TRBJ1-5; DNA: TGTGCCAGCAGCTTAGGGACAGGGCCTTGGCCCCAGCATTTT; CDR3: CASSLGTGPWPQHF
D: -; size: -; V: TRBV5-5; J: TRBJ1-2; DNA: TGTGCCAGCAGCTCCACAGGGCAATCTAACTATGGCTACACCTTC; CDR3: CASSSTGQSNYGYTF
D: TRBD1; size: -; V: TRBV28; J: TRBJ1-2; DNA: TGTGCCAGCAGGCGGGGACAGCCACCCTATGGCTACACCTTC; CDR3: CASRRGQPPYGYTF
D: TRBD2; size: -; V: TRBV5-1; J: TRBJ2-7; DNA: TGCGCCAGCAGCTTGGCAGCTAGCGGGGGCGAGCAGTACTTC; CDR3: CASSLAASGGEQYF
D: -; size: -; V: TRBV19; J: TRBJ2-7; DNA: TGTGCCAGTAGTGACAGGTACGAGCAGTACTTC; CDR3: CASSDRYEQYF
D: -; size: -; V: TRBV24-1; J: TRBJ1-1; DNA: TGTGCCACCAGTGATTTCGAACAGGGTCAGAACACTGAAGCTTTCTTT; CDR3: CATSDFEQGQNTEAFF
D: TRBD1; size: -; V: TRBV5-6; J: TRBJ2-2; DNA: TGTGCCAGCAGCTTGGACAGGGGGTACACCGGGGAGCTGTTTTTT; CDR3: CASSLDRGYTGELFF
D: -; size: once; V: TRBV4-3; J: TRBJ1-2; DNA: TGCGCCAGCAGCCAAGATGCGGGGTTGTCCGGCTACACCTTC; CDR3: CASSQDAGLSGYTF
D: TRBD1; size: -; V: TRBV7-2; J: TRBJ1-3; DNA: TGTGCCAGCAGCTTAGTGGCGGAGACAGGGGGAAACACCATATATTTT; CDR3: CASSLVAETGGNTIYF
D: -; size: -; V: TRBV30; J: TRBJ1-1; DNA: TGTGCCTGGAGTGTACACAACACTGAAGCTTTCTTT; CDR3: CAWSVHNTEAFF
D: -; size: -; V: TRBV5-4; J: TRBJ1-1; DNA: TGTGCCAGCAGCTTGGGGGTAGGGGCTCGGAGCACTGAAGCTTTCTTT; CDR3: CASSLGVGARSTEAFF
D: TRBD2; size: many; V: TRBV5-1; J: TRBJ2-7; DNA: TGCGCCAGCAGCTTGGAACGGGAGGGGGACGAGCAGTACTTC; CDR3: CASSLEREGDEQYF
D: -; size: -; V: TRBV7-9; J: TRBJ1-1; DNA: TGTGCCAGCAGCCCCCGGATGGGGTTCGGGGGGGCTTTCTTT; CDR3: CASSPRMGFGGAFF
D: TRBD1; size: few; V: TRBV7-2; J: TRBJ2-7; DNA: TGTGCCAGCAGCTCGCGGCTCCGACAGGGACGGTCTTACGAGCAGTACTTC; CDR3: CASSSRLRQGRSYEQYF
D: TRBD1; size: -; V: TRBV7-6; J: TRBJ1-4; DNA: TGTGCCAGCAGTTCTGGACAGGGATTTCGTGAAAAACTGTTTTTT; CDR3: CASSSGQGFREKLFF
D: -; size: -; V: TRBV24-1; J: TRBJ1-6; DNA: TGTGCCATACTCGGTCCCCCCTATAATTCACCCCTCCACTTT; CDR3: CAILGPPYNSPLHF
D: TRBD1; size: -; V: TRBV6-5; J: TRBJ1-5; DNA: TGTGCCAGCAGTTACTCTTGGGACAGTGGGCAGCCCCAGCATTTT; CDR3: CASSYSWDSGQPQHF
D: -; size: -; V: TRBV27; J: TRBJ2-1; DNA: TGTGCCTGGCGGCGGGGAAGCCAGAACAATGAGCAGTTCTTC; CDR3: CAWRRGSQNNEQFF
D: -; size: -; V: TRBV10-3; J: TRBJ2-7; DNA: TGTGCCATCAGTGAGTCAGCGGCATACGAGCAGTACTTC; CDR3: CAISESAAYEQYF
D: -; size: -; V: TRBV7-2; J: TRBJ2-7; DNA: TGTGCCAGCAGCTTAGGGGGGCGGTTTCCTCCCACAAACGAGCAGTACTTC; CDR3: CASSLGGRFPPTNEQYF
D: -; size: -; V: TRBV19; J: TRBJ1-2; DNA: TGTGCCAGTAGTATAGTCCCCTCGGGCCAGGGAGGCTACACCTTC; CDR3: CASSIVPSGQGGYTF
D: TRBD1; size: -; V: TRBV5-5; J: TRBJ2-3; DNA: TGTGCCAGCAGCCTCCCGACAGGGGCGAGCACAGATACGCAGTATTTT; CDR3: CASSLPTGASTDTQYF
D: TRBD1; size: -; V: TRBV19; J: TRBJ1-1; DNA: TGTGCCAGTAGTCCTTGGACAGGGTGGAGAATAGCTTTCTTT; CDR3: CASSPWTGWRIAFF
D: -; size: medium-sized; V: TRBV7-6; J: TRBJ2-7; DNA: TGTGCCAGCAGCGAGGAGGTGGGTAGGGAGCAGTACTTC; CDR3: CASSEEVGREQYF
D: -; size: few; V: TRBV28; J: TRBJ2-3; DNA: TGTGCCAGCAGTCCCAGGCAGACAGATACGCAGTATTTT; CDR3: CASSPRQTDTQYF
D: -; size: many; V: TRBV24-1; J: TRBJ2-1; DNA: TGTGCCACCAGTGATCCGGACATTTTGAGTTTGTGGGAGCAGTTCTTC; CDR3: CATSDPDILSLWEQFF
D: TRBD1; size: -; V: TRBV7-9; J: TRBJ1-3; DNA: TGTGCCAGCAAGGTACGAGGGGGACAGACTGGAAACACCATATATTTT; CDR3: CASKVRGGQTGNTIYF
D: TRBD1; size: -; V: TRBV18; J: TRBJ1-6; DNA: TGTGCCAGCTCACCGGGACAGCAAAATTCACCCCTCCACTTT; CDR3: CASSPGQQNSPLHF